These 5 T cell receptor beta chains share one sample of origin, sequenced in a study of Tregs in tolerant kidney transplant recipients. Assay: immunoSEQ multiplex PCR; the TCRdb copy retains only in-frame clones and omits some. The sample carries about 94,000 clones, 90% to 95% recorded once. The sequencing here drew on CD4+ T cells from blood, taken before the transplant. These receptors all come from a human donor who received a combined kidney and bone marrow transplant.

The CDR3 DNA reads TGTGCCAGCAGCTGGACAGGGGATCCCGGGGAGCTGTTTTTT. It translates to CASSWTGDPGELFF. The gene calls are TRBV7-3 and TRBJ2-2, with 9 bases identical to TRBD1. V shed 4 bases, J shed 6 bases, and the junction held 3 bases outside the gene matches. Germline CDR1 is SGHTA and CDR2 is FQGTGA. This CDR3 spans 14 amino acids.

The chain couples TRBV19 to TRBJ2-7; D is unresolved. The CDR3 spans 15 residues. The V end lost 4 bases, the J end lost 5 bases, and 18 bases lay between the germline ends. CDR1 LNHDA and CDR2 SQIVND come from the germline V gene (reference sequence). CDR3 loop: CASSTRLGLKDEQYF. The CDR3 region has the DNA TGTGCCAGTAGTACCCGACTCGGGTTAAAGGACGAGCAGTACTTC. Full variable domain (missing parts from reference TRBV19 and TRBJ2-7): DGGITQSPKYLFRKEGQNVTLSCEQNLNHDAMYWYRQDPGQGLRLIYYSQIVNDFQKGDIAEGYSVSREKKESFPLTVTSAQKNPTAFYLCASSTRLGLKDEQYFGPGTRLTVT.

The genes are TRBV6-1 and TRBJ1-1, with D possibly matching TRBD1 (5 bases). V lost 0 bases and J 0 bases, leaving 17 bases between the germline ends. There are 18 residues in the CDR3. Looked up from germline, CDR1 is MNHNS and CDR2 is SASEGT. The DNA for the CDR3 is TGTGCCAGCAGTGAAGCGCTGGGGCAGATCACTTTGAACACTGAAGCTTTCTTT. It specifies CASSEALGQITLNTEAFF.

The CDR3 nucleotides read TGCGCCAGCAGCTTGTCCAATCTGGCGGGGGAGGAAGAGACCCAGTACTTC. It codes for CASSLSNLAGEEETQYF. The gene calls are TRBV5-1 and TRBJ2-5; TRBD2 agrees at 7 bases. V lost 1 base, J lost 3 bases, and 12 bases stayed unmatched. Germline values: CDR1 SGHRS, CDR2 YFSETQ. The CDR3 consists of 17 residues.

The chain employs TRBV7-2 and TRBJ2-4, with TRBD2 matching over 11 bases. The CDR3 has 16 residues. In germline, CDR1 is SGHTA, CDR2 FQGNSA. The trim removed 2 bases at V and 8 bases at J, leaving 8 bases unmatched. CDR3: CASSLTSGTSGHIQYF. The CDR3 DNA is TGTGCCAGCAGCTTAACCTCCGGGACTAGCGGTCACATTCAGTACTTC.